This TCR beta chain was recovered during a study of T-cell memory formation after mild COVID-19. Study outcomes and limitations: Cross-reactive memory apparently joined, as some responding clones appeared in pre-infection memory. Among clones contracting day 15 to 85, CD4/CD8 was balanced, whereas later expanders leaned CD4+.

The CDR3 contains 12 residues. Germline CDR1 SGHVS, CDR2 FNYEAQ. The germline V and J ends were trimmed by 3 bases and 7 bases, with 9 bases remaining between them. This clonotype was found a few times. Antigen: not known. TCRalpha and TCRbeta libraries used 5'RACE with constant-segment primers and UMIs. MiXCR, run by TCRdb on the 5' RACE reads, gives a single entry per CDR3 protein. Of about 90,000 distinct CDR3 sequences listed, about 15% are singletons. The sequence came from a man aged 18 to 35 who had mild COVID-19 (a few samples of this study predate the infection). Cell type and time point are not known. Input material: PBMCs or a T cell subset sorted from them (not recorded which). V gene TRBV7-6 combines with J gene TRBJ2-5; D uncertain. The CDR3 DNA reads as TGTGCCAGCAGCTTGATGGATTTGACCCAGTACTTC. Protein: CASSLMDLTQYF.